Described below is a single TCR beta chain sequence and its context. As yet, its antigen is unknown. The data originate from a study of T cells expressing NK-cell markers. Whole-study context: Each TCR beta repertoire originated in sorted T cells that were CD3+CD56+NKG2C+, CD3+CD56+NKG2C- or CD3+CD56-NKG2C+. The study, taken as a whole, reports: Dominant NKG2C+ clonotypes were found to form roughly 1.0-7.0% of CD8+ T cells in about 6 donors. HCMV specificity of expanded NKG2C+ T cell clones remained unclear. The CD3+CD56-NKG2C+ fraction of a handful of donors was likewise dominated by these clonotypes.

CDR3 length: 16 residues. From germline, CDR1 is SQVTM and CDR2 ANQGSEA. After re-calling the 5' RACE reads, TCRdb lists one entry per CDR3 protein, DNA absent. This sample's table has almost 450,000 distinct CDR3 sequences. The chain is built from TRBV29-1 and TRBJ2-5. The sequencing sample was made of blood T cells: a sorted CD56 or NKG2C T cell subset, CD4+ or CD8+ T cells, or bulk PBMC T cells (not recorded which). The TCR sequence derives from a woman aged 18-70 years in good health. The CDR3 loop reads CSVDAFKDLSQETQYF.